The TCR beta chain under discussion was sequenced for a study of blood T cell repertoires in COVID-19. Turning to the study itself: Acute-phase and convalescent COVID-19 samples originated in the United States, Italy and Spain. Sample material is recorded as cDNA or gDNA derived from T cells, B-cell-depleted T cells, or PBMCs.

Sequencing was performed with immunoSEQ multiplex PCR; in TCRdb, only in-frame clones are kept and a portion is missing. In the table there are about 180,000 clones, around 82% of which are singletons. V was pared by 5 bases and J by 4 bases, with 6 bases between. Germline CDR1 is MNHEY and CDR2 is SVGEGT. The CDR3 extends over 13 amino acids. Source material: peripheral blood. The sequence was collected from a woman older than 75 with acute or convalescent COVID-19. The chain couples TRBV6-2 or TRBV6-3 to TRBJ1-6; D is uncertain. The CDR3 protein is CASSAGYNSPLHF. CDR3 coding DNA: TGTGCCAGCAGTGCGGGGTATAATTCACCCCTCCACTTT.